The sequence of this T cell receptor (beta chain) was determined in a study of cytomegalovirus exposure and HLA in healthy donors. General study points: In vitro assays verified that a few CMV-associated chains recognized CMV antigens specifically.

Data came from immunoSEQ multiplex PCR; TCRdb stores just in-frame clones and leaves some out. The data show 110,000 to 150,000 clones, roughly nine tenths seen once. Remarks on this clone: Its specificity is not known.

Sequencing used PBMCs. This sequence originates from a woman aged 18-29 years in good health and CMV-seropositive.

The CDR3 sequence is CASSSYRGRFNEKLFF. The CDR3 region has the DNA TGTGCCAGCAGTTCTTACAGGGGCCGCTTTAATGAAAAACTGTTTTTT. The rearrangement links TRBV11-2 to TRBJ1-4, with TRBD1 identical over 7 bases. CDR1 is SGHAT and CDR2 is FQNNGV in the germline V gene. V lost 6 bases to trimming and J lost 4 bases; unmatched junction nucleotides: 11. The CDR3 loop spans 16 amino acids.